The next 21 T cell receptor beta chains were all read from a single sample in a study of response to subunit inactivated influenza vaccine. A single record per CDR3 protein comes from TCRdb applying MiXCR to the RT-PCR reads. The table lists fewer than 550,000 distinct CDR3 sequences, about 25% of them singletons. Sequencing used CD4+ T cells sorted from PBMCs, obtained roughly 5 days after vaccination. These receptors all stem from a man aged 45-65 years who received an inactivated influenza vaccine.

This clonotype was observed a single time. The CDR3 region is CASSRDRDRGGKNIQYF. The CDR3 DNA reads TGTGCCAGCAGTCGCGATAGGGACAGGGGTGGCAAAAACATTCAGTACTTC. The genes are TRBV6-2 or TRBV6-3 and TRBJ2-4; TRBD1 agrees at 10 bases. The trim removed 5 bases at V and 3 bases at J, leaving 10 bases unmatched. This CDR3 is 17 amino acids long. Germline loops: CDR1 MNHEY, CDR2 SVGEGT.

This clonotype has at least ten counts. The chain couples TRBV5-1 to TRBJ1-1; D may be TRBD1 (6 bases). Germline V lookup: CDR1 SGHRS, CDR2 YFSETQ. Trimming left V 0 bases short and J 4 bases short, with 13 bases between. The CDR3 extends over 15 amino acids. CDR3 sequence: CASSLETGLGTEAFF. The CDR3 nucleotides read TGCGCCAGCAGCTTGGAAACAGGGTTGGGCACTGAAGCTTTCTTT.

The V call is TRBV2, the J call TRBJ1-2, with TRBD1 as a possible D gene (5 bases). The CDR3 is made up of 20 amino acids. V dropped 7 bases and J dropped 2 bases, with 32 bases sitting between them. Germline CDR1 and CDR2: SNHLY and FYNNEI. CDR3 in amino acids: CASTRRGTTDGRGWNYGYTF. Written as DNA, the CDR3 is TGTGCCAGCACGAGGCGGGGGACGACAGATGGGCGGGGTTGGAACTATGGCTACACCTTC.

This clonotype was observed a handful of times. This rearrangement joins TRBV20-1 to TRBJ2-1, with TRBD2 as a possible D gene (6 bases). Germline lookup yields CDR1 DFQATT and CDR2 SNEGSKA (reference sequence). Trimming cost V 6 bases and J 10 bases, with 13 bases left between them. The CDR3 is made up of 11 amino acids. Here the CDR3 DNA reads TGCAGTGCGGGGGACTCTAGGGAGCAGTTCTTC. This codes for CSAGDSREQFF.

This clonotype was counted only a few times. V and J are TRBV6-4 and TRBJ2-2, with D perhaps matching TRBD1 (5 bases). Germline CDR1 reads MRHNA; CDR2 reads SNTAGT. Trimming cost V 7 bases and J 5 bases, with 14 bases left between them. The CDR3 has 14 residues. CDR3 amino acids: CASTDSIPTGELFF. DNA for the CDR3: TGTGCCAGCACAGACAGTATCCCAACCGGGGAGCTGTTTTTT.

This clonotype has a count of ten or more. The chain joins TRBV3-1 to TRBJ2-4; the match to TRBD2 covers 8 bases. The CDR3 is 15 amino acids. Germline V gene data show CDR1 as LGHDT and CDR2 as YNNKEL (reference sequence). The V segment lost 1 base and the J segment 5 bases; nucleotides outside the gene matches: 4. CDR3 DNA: TGTGCCAGCAGCCAAGCGGGGGGGCCGGAAAACATTCAGTACTTC. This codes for CASSQAGGPENIQYF.

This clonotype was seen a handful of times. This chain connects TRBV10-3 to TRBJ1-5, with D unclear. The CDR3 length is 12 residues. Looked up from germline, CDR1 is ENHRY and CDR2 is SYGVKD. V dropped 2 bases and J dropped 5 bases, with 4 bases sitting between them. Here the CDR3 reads CAISEGDQPQHF. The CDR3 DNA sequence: TGTGCCATCAGTGAGGGGGATCAGCCCCAGCATTTT.

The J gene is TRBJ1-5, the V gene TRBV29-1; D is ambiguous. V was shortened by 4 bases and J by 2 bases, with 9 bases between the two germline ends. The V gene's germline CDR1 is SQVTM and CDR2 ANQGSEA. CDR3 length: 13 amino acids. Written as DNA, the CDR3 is TGCAGCGTTGCGGGAACGGGCAATCAGCCCCAGCATTTT. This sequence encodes CSVAGTGNQPQHF. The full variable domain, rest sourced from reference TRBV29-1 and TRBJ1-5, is SAVISQKPSRDICQRGTSLTIQCQVDSQVTMMFWYRQQPGQSLTLIATANQGSEATYESGFVIDKFPISRPNLTFSTLTVSNMSPEDSSIYLCSVAGTGNQPQHFGDGTRLSIL.

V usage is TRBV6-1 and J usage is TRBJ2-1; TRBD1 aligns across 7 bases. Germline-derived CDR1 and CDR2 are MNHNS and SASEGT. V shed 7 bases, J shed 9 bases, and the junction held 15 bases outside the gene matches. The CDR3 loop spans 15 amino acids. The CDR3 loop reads CASKASGTASGEQFF. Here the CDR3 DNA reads TGTGCCAGCAAGGCCTCCGGGACAGCATCAGGTGAGCAGTTCTTC.

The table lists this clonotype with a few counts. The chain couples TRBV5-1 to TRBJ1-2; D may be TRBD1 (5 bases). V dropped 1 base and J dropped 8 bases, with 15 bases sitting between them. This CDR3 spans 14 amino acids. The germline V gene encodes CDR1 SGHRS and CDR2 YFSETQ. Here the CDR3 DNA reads TGCGCCAGCAGCTTGTCCGTCGGGGGACGGGGCTACACCTTC. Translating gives CASSLSVGGRGYTF.

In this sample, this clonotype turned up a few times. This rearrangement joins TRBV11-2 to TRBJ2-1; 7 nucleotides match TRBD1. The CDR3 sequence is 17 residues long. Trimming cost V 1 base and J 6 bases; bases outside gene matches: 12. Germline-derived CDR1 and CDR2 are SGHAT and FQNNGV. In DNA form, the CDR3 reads TGTGCCAGCAGCTTAGGTCCACAGGGGCGCGGAGGCAATGAGCAGTTCTTC. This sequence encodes CASSLGPQGRGGNEQFF.

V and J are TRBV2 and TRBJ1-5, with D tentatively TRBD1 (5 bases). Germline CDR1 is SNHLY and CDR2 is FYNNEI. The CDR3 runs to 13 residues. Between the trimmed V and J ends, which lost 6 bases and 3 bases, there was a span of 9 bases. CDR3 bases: TGTGCCAGCAGAGGGGACCTCAATCAGCCCCAGCATTTT. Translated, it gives CASRGDLNQPQHF.

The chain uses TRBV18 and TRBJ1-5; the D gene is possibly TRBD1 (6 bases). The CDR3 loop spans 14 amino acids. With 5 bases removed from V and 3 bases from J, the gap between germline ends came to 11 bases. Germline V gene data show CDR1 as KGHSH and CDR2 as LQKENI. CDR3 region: CASSETGFNQPQHF. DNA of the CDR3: TGTGCCAGCTCAGAGACAGGTTTCAATCAGCCCCAGCATTTT. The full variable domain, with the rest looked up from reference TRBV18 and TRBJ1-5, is NAGVMQNPRHLVRRRGQEARLRCSPMKGHSHVYWYRQLPEEGLKFMVYLQKENIIDESGMPKERFSAEFPKEGPSILRIQQVVRGDSAAYFCASSETGFNQPQHFGDGTRLSIL.

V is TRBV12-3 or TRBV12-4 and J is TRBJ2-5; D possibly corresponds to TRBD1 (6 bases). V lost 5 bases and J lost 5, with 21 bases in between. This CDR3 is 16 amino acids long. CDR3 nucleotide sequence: TGTGCCAGCAGTCTGAGAGGCGCAGGGGCGAGTGAGACCCAGTACTTC. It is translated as CASSLRGAGASETQYF.

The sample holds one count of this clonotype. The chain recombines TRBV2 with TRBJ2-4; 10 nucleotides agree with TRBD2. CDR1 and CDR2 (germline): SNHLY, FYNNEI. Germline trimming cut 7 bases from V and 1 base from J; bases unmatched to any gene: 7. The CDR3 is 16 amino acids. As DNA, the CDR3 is TGTGCCAGCACCCCTACTAGCGGGATTGCCAAAAACATTCAGTACTTC. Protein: CASTPTSGIAKNIQYF.

The CDR3 reads CASSSDMGFGYTF. CDR3 bases: TGTGCCAGCAGCTCGGACATGGGGTTTGGCTACACCTTC. The J gene is TRBJ1-2, the V gene TRBV5-4, with D perhaps matching TRBD1 (5 bases). This CDR3 is 13 amino acids long. Trimming stripped 3 bases from V and 7 bases from J, with 13 bases between. CDR1 SGHNT and CDR2 YYREEE come from the germline V gene (reference sequence).

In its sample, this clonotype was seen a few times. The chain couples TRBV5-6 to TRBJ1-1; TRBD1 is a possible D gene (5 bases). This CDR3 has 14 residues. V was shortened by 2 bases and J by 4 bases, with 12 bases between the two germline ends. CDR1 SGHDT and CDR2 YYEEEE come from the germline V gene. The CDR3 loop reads CASSLPARGTEAFF. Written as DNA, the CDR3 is TGTGCCAGCAGCTTACCGGCGAGGGGCACTGAAGCTTTCTTT. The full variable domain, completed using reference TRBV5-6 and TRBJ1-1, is DAGVTQSPTHLIKTRGQQVTLRCSPKSGHDTVSWYQQALGQGPQFIFQYYEEEERQRGNFPDRFSGHQFPNYSSELNVNALLLGDSALYLCASSLPARGTEAFFGQGTRLTVV.

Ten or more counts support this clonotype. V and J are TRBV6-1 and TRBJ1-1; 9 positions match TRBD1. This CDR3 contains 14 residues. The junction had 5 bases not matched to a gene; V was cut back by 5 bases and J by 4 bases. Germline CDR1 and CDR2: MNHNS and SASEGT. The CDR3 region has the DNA TGTGCCAGCAGTACCCGGGACAGGGTCACTGAAGCTTTCTTT. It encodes CASSTRDRVTEAFF.

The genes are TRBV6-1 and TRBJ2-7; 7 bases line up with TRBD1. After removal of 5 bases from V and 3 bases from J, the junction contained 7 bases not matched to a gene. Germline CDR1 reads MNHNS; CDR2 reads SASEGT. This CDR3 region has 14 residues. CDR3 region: CASSQYRGDYEQYF. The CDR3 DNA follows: TGTGCCAGCAGTCAGTACAGGGGTGACTACGAGCAGTACTTC.

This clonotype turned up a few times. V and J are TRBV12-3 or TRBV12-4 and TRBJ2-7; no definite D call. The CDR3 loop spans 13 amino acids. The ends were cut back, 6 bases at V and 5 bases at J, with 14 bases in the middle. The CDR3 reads CASSRTTFHEQYF. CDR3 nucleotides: TGTGCCAGCAGCCGGACCACTTTTCACGAGCAGTACTTC.

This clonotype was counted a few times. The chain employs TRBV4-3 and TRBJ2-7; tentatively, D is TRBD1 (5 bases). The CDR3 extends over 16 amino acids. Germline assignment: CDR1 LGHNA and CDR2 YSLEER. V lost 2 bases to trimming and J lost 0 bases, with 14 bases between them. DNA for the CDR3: TGCGCCAGCAGCCAATTCTCAGGGCCCTTCTCCTACGAGCAGTACTTC. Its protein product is CASSQFSGPFSYEQYF.